Listed below are T cell receptor beta chains from one sample, sequenced in a study of OX40 agonist ivuxolimab in advanced cancers. TCRdb keeps only in-frame clones here, not all; method: immunoSEQ multiplex PCR. The data hold 25,000 to 35,000 clones, with 65% to 90% observed a single time. Specimen: CD4+ or CD8+ T cells sorted from blood, collected in a trial of the OX40 agonist ivuxolimab. The origin of the receptors is an adult with an advanced solid tumor such as melanoma, head and neck, liver or kidney cancer. Each CDR3 is given with its conserved first and last residue. Fields, in order: D gene, J gene, V gene, clone size, CDR3 DNA, CDR3 protein. A D gene is named only where the DNA matches it firmly. A clone size is listed for some rows: how often the clone was seen (once, few, many), or a class if it is expanded.

d_call: TRBD2
j_call: TRBJ2-1
v_call: TRBV6-1
clone_size: -
cdr3_nt: TGTGCCAGCAGCGCTAGCGGGAGCTCCTACAATGAGCAGTTCTTC
cdr3_aa: CASSASGSSYNEQFF

d_call: TRBD1
j_call: TRBJ2-1
v_call: TRBV10-3
clone_size: -
cdr3_nt: TGTGCCATCAAAAACAGGGGATCCCACAATGAGCAGTTCTTC
cdr3_aa: CAIKNRGSHNEQFF

d_call: -
j_call: TRBJ2-1
v_call: TRBV28
clone_size: -
cdr3_nt: TGTGCCAGCAGTTCCCGACCCACCTATTACTACAATGAGCAGTTCTTC
cdr3_aa: CASSSRPTYYYNEQFF

d_call: -
j_call: TRBJ2-1
v_call: TRBV12-2
clone_size: -
cdr3_nt: TGTGCAAGTCGCTTAAACAGCGGAACTACCCCCTCCTACAATGAGCAGTTCTTC
cdr3_aa: CASRLNSGTTPSYNEQFF

d_call: -
j_call: TRBJ1-5
v_call: TRBV5-8
clone_size: -
cdr3_nt: TGTGCCAGCAGCGCCAGACTGAGAGGTAGCAATCAGCCCCAGCATTTT
cdr3_aa: CASSARLRGSNQPQHF

d_call: -
j_call: TRBJ2-7
v_call: TRBV6-5
clone_size: -
cdr3_nt: TGTGCCAGCAGCCCCTTCGGGCTCGAGCAGTACTTC
cdr3_aa: CASSPFGLEQYF

d_call: TRBD2
j_call: TRBJ2-7
v_call: TRBV11-2
clone_size: -
cdr3_nt: TGTGCCAGCAGCGGGACGACTAGCGGGTACCCCTACGAGCAGTACTTC
cdr3_aa: CASSGTTSGYPYEQYF

d_call: -
j_call: TRBJ1-4
v_call: TRBV10-2
clone_size: -
cdr3_nt: TGCGCCAGCAGTAAAACAACTAATGAAAAACTGTTTTTT
cdr3_aa: CASSKTTNEKLFF

d_call: TRBD1
j_call: TRBJ2-7
v_call: TRBV6-5
clone_size: few
cdr3_nt: TGTGCCAGCAGTTACCTACAGGGGTACGAGCAGTACTTC
cdr3_aa: CASSYLQGYEQYF

d_call: TRBD1
j_call: TRBJ2-7
v_call: TRBV10-3
clone_size: -
cdr3_nt: TGTGCCATCACCACCGGGACAGGGACCTACGAGCAGTACTTC
cdr3_aa: CAITTGTGTYEQYF

d_call: -
j_call: TRBJ2-5
v_call: TRBV10-2
clone_size: -
cdr3_nt: TGCGCCAGCGAAACAGGGAATGGGGAGACCCAGTACTTC
cdr3_aa: CASETGNGETQYF

d_call: -
j_call: TRBJ1-6
v_call: TRBV9
clone_size: medium-sized
cdr3_nt: TGTGCCAGCAGCGAGACTACTGGATGGGGTTCACCCCTCCACTTT
cdr3_aa: CASSETTGWGSPLHF

d_call: -
j_call: TRBJ2-3
v_call: TRBV5-1
clone_size: -
cdr3_nt: TGCGCCAGCAGCTACACAATGGGAACCCCGCCAGATACGCAGTATTTT
cdr3_aa: CASSYTMGTPPDTQYF

d_call: -
j_call: TRBJ1-1
v_call: TRBV30
clone_size: -
cdr3_nt: TGTGCCTGGAGTGTACGAGGGGGGTCTGAAGCTTTCTTT
cdr3_aa: CAWSVRGGSEAFF

d_call: TRBD2
j_call: TRBJ2-3
v_call: TRBV4-1
clone_size: -
cdr3_nt: TGCGCCAGCAGTGTATATTCTAGCGGGGACTACACAGATACGCAGTATTTT
cdr3_aa: CASSVYSSGDYTDTQYF

d_call: TRBD1
j_call: TRBJ1-4
v_call: TRBV10-3
clone_size: -
cdr3_nt: TGTGCCATCAGTGACGACAGGGGGGACGAAAAACTGTTTTTT
cdr3_aa: CAISDDRGDEKLFF

d_call: TRBD2
j_call: TRBJ2-1
v_call: TRBV9
clone_size: -
cdr3_nt: TGTGCCAGTAGCGGGGGCTCCTACAATGAGCAGTTCTTC
cdr3_aa: CASSGGSYNEQFF

d_call: -
j_call: TRBJ2-1
v_call: TRBV7-6
clone_size: -
cdr3_nt: TGTGCCAGCAGCTTTTACGGTGGAGATGAGCAGTTCTTC
cdr3_aa: CASSFYGGDEQFF

d_call: -
j_call: TRBJ1-3
v_call: TRBV4-2
clone_size: -
cdr3_nt: TGTGCCAGCAGCCAAGTTGGATCTTACTCTGGAAACACCATATATTTT
cdr3_aa: CASSQVGSYSGNTIYF

d_call: -
j_call: TRBJ2-5
v_call: TRBV5-1
clone_size: -
cdr3_nt: TGCGCCAGCAGCGACCAAGAGACCCAGTACTTC
cdr3_aa: CASSDQETQYF

d_call: -
j_call: TRBJ2-4
v_call: TRBV19
clone_size: few
cdr3_nt: TGTGCCAGTAGTGACAGGGCGGGGGACATTCAGTACTTC
cdr3_aa: CASSDRAGDIQYF

d_call: -
j_call: TRBJ2-1
v_call: TRBV11-3
clone_size: -
cdr3_nt: TGTGCCAGCAGCTTAGATGGCCTACACAATGAGCAGTTCTTC
cdr3_aa: CASSLDGLHNEQFF

d_call: -
j_call: TRBJ2-3
v_call: TRBV9
clone_size: -
cdr3_nt: TGTGCCAGCAGCCCGAGCAGAGGTGCGCAGTATTTT
cdr3_aa: CASSPSRGAQYF

d_call: -
j_call: TRBJ2-1
v_call: TRBV5-4
clone_size: -
cdr3_nt: TGTGCCAGCAGGCCTGGGGGCCGTTACAATGAGCAGTTCTTC
cdr3_aa: CASRPGGRYNEQFF

d_call: -
j_call: TRBJ2-1
v_call: TRBV11-2
clone_size: -
cdr3_nt: TGTGCCAGCAGTTTACTGGCGGTAAGCTCCTACAATGAGCAGTTCTTC
cdr3_aa: CASSLLAVSSYNEQFF

d_call: TRBD1
j_call: TRBJ2-1
v_call: TRBV11-2
clone_size: -
cdr3_nt: TGTGCCAGCAGCACACAAGTTGGGACAGAAAGAAATGAGCAGTTCTTC
cdr3_aa: CASSTQVGTERNEQFF

d_call: -
j_call: TRBJ1-1
v_call: TRBV6-5
clone_size: once
cdr3_nt: TGTGCCAGCAGTTCCCTTTCCCGGGGGGGGAACACTGAAGCTTTCTTT
cdr3_aa: CASSSLSRGGNTEAFF

d_call: -
j_call: TRBJ2-3
v_call: TRBV4-1
clone_size: once
cdr3_nt: TGCGCCAGCAGCCAGATCCTCCAGGGTACAGATACGCAGTATTTT
cdr3_aa: CASSQILQGTDTQYF

d_call: -
j_call: TRBJ2-6
v_call: TRBV21-1
clone_size: -
cdr3_nt: TGTGCCAGCAGCAAAGGGGTTAAGGGGACAGTCCCTTCGGGGGCCAACGTCCTGACTTTC
cdr3_aa: CASSKGVKGTVPSGANVLTF

d_call: -
j_call: TRBJ2-7
v_call: TRBV5-6
clone_size: once
cdr3_nt: TGTGCCAGCAGCTTTCGGCAGAGATACTACGAGCAGTACTTC
cdr3_aa: CASSFRQRYYEQYF

d_call: -
j_call: TRBJ1-5
v_call: TRBV4-2
clone_size: -
cdr3_nt: TGTGCCAGCAGCCACGAGGCGACGGGGGGTTTTCAGCCCCAGCATTTT
cdr3_aa: CASSHEATGGFQPQHF

d_call: -
j_call: TRBJ2-1
v_call: TRBV4-2
clone_size: -
cdr3_nt: TGTGCCAGCAGCCCCTTGGCGGGCGGTGGCAATGAGCAGTTCTTC
cdr3_aa: CASSPLAGGGNEQFF

d_call: -
j_call: TRBJ1-5
v_call: TRBV7-6
clone_size: -
cdr3_nt: TGTGCCAGCAGCTTAGGTACTGCCCCGAATAATCAGCCCCAGCATTTT
cdr3_aa: CASSLGTAPNNQPQHF

d_call: TRBD2
j_call: TRBJ2-7
v_call: TRBV30
clone_size: -
cdr3_nt: TGTGCCTCGACGCGGGGGGTTAGCTACGAGCAGTACTTC
cdr3_aa: CASTRGVSYEQYF

d_call: TRBD1
j_call: TRBJ1-5
v_call: TRBV2
clone_size: -
cdr3_nt: TGTGCCAAACTGGGACAGGGGGCCAATCAGCCCCAGCATTTT
cdr3_aa: CAKLGQGANQPQHF

d_call: -
j_call: TRBJ1-2
v_call: TRBV5-8
clone_size: few
cdr3_nt: TGTGCCAGCAGCTTGGGACAGTTCTATGGCTACACCTTC
cdr3_aa: CASSLGQFYGYTF

d_call: -
j_call: TRBJ2-3
v_call: TRBV9
clone_size: -
cdr3_nt: TGTGCCAGCAGCGTCGCCAGGGACGGGGCAGATACGCAGTATTTT
cdr3_aa: CASSVARDGADTQYF

d_call: -
j_call: TRBJ1-5
v_call: TRBV4-1
clone_size: -
cdr3_nt: TGCGCCAGCAGCCAAGATCTAGTACAGTTCAACCCAAATCAGCCCCAGCATTTT
cdr3_aa: CASSQDLVQFNPNQPQHF

d_call: -
j_call: TRBJ1-6
v_call: TRBV27
clone_size: -
cdr3_nt: TGTGCCAGTCGGGACCGAGATAATTCACCCCTCCACTTT
cdr3_aa: CASRDRDNSPLHF

d_call: -
j_call: TRBJ2-3
v_call: TRBV13
clone_size: few
cdr3_nt: TGTGCCAGCAGCCCGACTAGTGGGTTTGCCCCAGATACGCAGTATTTT
cdr3_aa: CASSPTSGFAPDTQYF

d_call: TRBD1
j_call: TRBJ2-1
v_call: TRBV7-3
clone_size: -
cdr3_nt: TGTGCCAGCAGCTTAATTTCCGGGACAGGGGCGTACAATGAGCAGTTCTTC
cdr3_aa: CASSLISGTGAYNEQFF

d_call: TRBD1
j_call: TRBJ2-7
v_call: TRBV9
clone_size: -
cdr3_nt: TGTGCCAGCAGCCAATTTCCGGGACAGGGACCTTACGAGCAGTACTTC
cdr3_aa: CASSQFPGQGPYEQYF

d_call: TRBD1
j_call: TRBJ1-4
v_call: TRBV4-2
clone_size: -
cdr3_nt: TGTGCCAGCAGCCAAGATCCGGCACCGGGACAGGGGGGTGAAAAACTGTTTTTT
cdr3_aa: CASSQDPAPGQGGEKLFF

d_call: -
j_call: TRBJ2-5
v_call: TRBV30
clone_size: few
cdr3_nt: TGTGCCTGGAACAGGGCAAAGACCCAGTACTTC
cdr3_aa: CAWNRAKTQYF

d_call: TRBD2
j_call: TRBJ2-1
v_call: TRBV7-3
clone_size: -
cdr3_nt: TGTGCCAGCAGCGAACTAGCGGGGGGCCTTAACAATGAGCAGTTCTTC
cdr3_aa: CASSELAGGLNNEQFF

d_call: -
j_call: TRBJ2-1
v_call: TRBV11-1
clone_size: once
cdr3_nt: TGTGCCAGCAGCTTCCAGCGGAGCTCCTACAATGAGCAGTTCTTC
cdr3_aa: CASSFQRSSYNEQFF

d_call: TRBD1
j_call: TRBJ1-1
v_call: TRBV11-3
clone_size: -
cdr3_nt: TGTGCCAGCAGCTTAAAAATATCCCCCGCTCAGGGGGACACTGAAGCTTTCTTT
cdr3_aa: CASSLKISPAQGDTEAFF

d_call: -
j_call: TRBJ1-4
v_call: TRBV4-1
clone_size: -
cdr3_nt: TGCGCCAGCAGCCCTCCCTATGGCTTCCTGTTTTTT
cdr3_aa: CASSPPYGFLFF

d_call: TRBD2
j_call: TRBJ2-1
v_call: TRBV14
clone_size: -
cdr3_nt: TGTGCCAGCAGCCGGACTAGCGGGAGACGGACTGAGCAGTTCTTC
cdr3_aa: CASSRTSGRRTEQFF

d_call: -
j_call: TRBJ2-7
v_call: TRBV29-1
clone_size: -
cdr3_nt: TGCAGCGTAACTACTAGCTACGAGCAGTACTTC
cdr3_aa: CSVTTSYEQYF

d_call: -
j_call: TRBJ2-1
v_call: TRBV6-5
clone_size: -
cdr3_nt: TGTGCCAGCAGTTATGAAGGGAGCTCCTACAATGAGCAGTTCTTC
cdr3_aa: CASSYEGSSYNEQFF

d_call: -
j_call: TRBJ2-7
v_call: TRBV29-1
clone_size: -
cdr3_nt: TGCAGCGTCAACAGGGATTACGAGCAGTACTTC
cdr3_aa: CSVNRDYEQYF

d_call: TRBD2
j_call: TRBJ2-5
v_call: TRBV4-1
clone_size: once
cdr3_nt: TGCGCCAGCAGCCAGGGACTAGCGGGGGATGAGGGCCAGTACTTC
cdr3_aa: CASSQGLAGDEGQYF

d_call: -
j_call: TRBJ1-1
v_call: TRBV30
clone_size: -
cdr3_nt: TGTGCCTGGAGTGCCGGCGGGGGGAACACTGAAGCTTTCTTT
cdr3_aa: CAWSAGGGNTEAFF

d_call: -
j_call: TRBJ2-1
v_call: TRBV15
clone_size: -
cdr3_nt: TGTGCCACCAGCAAAGACAGGAGAACGTACAATGAGCAGTTCTTC
cdr3_aa: CATSKDRRTYNEQFF

d_call: -
j_call: TRBJ2-2
v_call: TRBV11-3
clone_size: -
cdr3_nt: TGTGCCAGCAGCTTGTCACACGACACTTACACCGGGGAGCTGTTTTTT
cdr3_aa: CASSLSHDTYTGELFF